This T cell receptor beta chain is drawn from a study of cytomegalovirus exposure and HLA in healthy donors. The study, taken as a whole, reports: With high specificity and sensitivity, the classifier reportedly diagnosed cytomegalovirus status.

PCR was performed using 60 Vbeta and 13 Jbeta primers. TCRdb's copy holds only in-frame clones and misses some; the assay was immunoSEQ multiplex PCR. The data show roughly 170,000 clones, 75% to 90% seen once. Concerning this clone itself: Its matching antigen is unknown.

From germline, CDR1 is MGHRA and CDR2 YSYEKL. The CDR3 runs to 16 residues. With 0 bases removed from V and 5 bases from J, the gap between germline ends came to 16 bases. The J gene is TRBJ1-2, the V gene TRBV4-1; D call uncertain. Input material: PBMCs. The receptor's source is a boy aged 5-17 years in good health and CMV-seronegative. The CDR3 DNA is TGCGCCAGCAGCCAAGATGTACCCCTAGGAGAATATGGCTACACCTTC. Residues: CASSQDVPLGEYGYTF.